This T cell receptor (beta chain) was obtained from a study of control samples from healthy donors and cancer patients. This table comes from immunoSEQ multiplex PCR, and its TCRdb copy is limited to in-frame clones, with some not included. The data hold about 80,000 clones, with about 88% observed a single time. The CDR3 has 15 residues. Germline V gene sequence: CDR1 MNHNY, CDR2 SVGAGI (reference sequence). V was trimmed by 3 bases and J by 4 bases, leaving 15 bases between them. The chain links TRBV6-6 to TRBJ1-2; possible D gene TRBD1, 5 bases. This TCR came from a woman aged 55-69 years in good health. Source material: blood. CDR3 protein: CASSYGGVEGYGYTF. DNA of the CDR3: TGTGCCAGCAGTTATGGGGGGGTAGAGGGCTATGGCTACACCTTC.